This T cell receptor (beta chain) stems from a study of CD8 T cells in ankylosing spondylitis. Study-wide findings and caveats: Past studies reported some motif variants in reactive arthritis synovial fluid and blood.

Quantitative 5'-RACE was performed with molecular barcodes, and it yielded the TCR beta libraries. In TCRdb, the 5' RACE reads were re-called with MiXCR into one record per CDR3 protein. This sample has 100,000 to 150,000 distinct CDR3 sequences; roughly 13% occur once, and the top ten carry around 3%. This clonotype was found many times. Its antigen is currently unknown. Germline V gene data show CDR1 as SGHRS and CDR2 as YFSETQ. There are 16 residues in the CDR3. V lost 2 bases, J lost 1 base, and 8 bases stayed unmatched. This sequence originates from a female donor with ankylosing spondylitis or in good health (not recorded which). The gene calls are TRBV5-1 and TRBJ1-1; TRBD1 agrees at 7 bases. The sequenced sample was blood, either unsorted or a sorted T cell fraction (not recorded which). This chain's CDR3 is CASSFGPTGKNTEAFF. The CDR3 nucleotides are TGCGCCAGCAGCTTTGGACCGACAGGGAAGAACACTGAAGCTTTCTTT.